The T cell receptor beta chain described here comes from a study of T-cell memory formation after mild COVID-19. Study in general: Largely donor-specific TCR clusters were found. Study results and limitations: Cross-reactive memory seemingly joined, as some responding clones were found in pre-infection memory. The study found contracting CD4+ clones mainly in CM and EM and contracting CD8+ clones in EMRA.

The TCR alpha and TCR beta cDNA libraries, bearing sample barcodes and UMIs, were generated by 5'RACE using constant-segment primers. From the 5' RACE reads, TCRdb called clonotypes with MiXCR, one entry per CDR3 protein. In the table there are 140,000 to 150,000 distinct CDR3 sequences, 15% to 20% of which are singletons. There are a few counts of this clonotype. The antigen remains unidentified. Sequencing used PBMCs or a T cell subset sorted from them (not recorded which). The sequence was collected from an adult woman who had mild COVID-19 (a few samples of this study predate the infection). Cell type and time point are not known.

CDR3 protein: CASSQGSGQRYF. The CDR3 coding sequence is TGTGCCAGCAGCCAAGGTTCTGGCCAGCGGTACTTC. The V call is TRBV14, the J call TRBJ2-4; no reliable D call. The CDR3 length is 12 residues. Germline CDR1 and CDR2: SGHDN and FVKESK. V lost 1 base to trimming and J lost 15 bases, with 13 bases between them.